The rows below give T cell receptor beta chains drawn from one sample of a study of T-cell memory formation after mild COVID-19. MiXCR, applied by TCRdb to the 5' RACE reads, yields one record per CDR3 protein. The table records roughly 620,000 distinct CDR3 sequences, roughly 18% of them present only once. Sequences were obtained from PBMCs or a T cell subset sorted from them (not recorded which). Source of these receptors: an adult woman who had mild COVID-19 (a few samples of this study predate the infection). Cell type and time point are not known. Each CDR3 is given with its conserved first and last residue. D genes are given only for firm matches. Clone size appears in some rows only: once, few, many, or a class for an expanded clone.

j_gene: TRBJ1-5
abundance: .
d_gene: TRBD1
v_gene: TRBV4-2
CDR3aa: CASSQDMGQGVQPQHF
CDR3nt: TGTGCCAGCAGCCAAGATATGGGACAGGGCGTTCAGCCCCAGCATTTT

j_gene: TRBJ1-6
abundance: few
d_gene: .
v_gene: TRBV4-1
CDR3aa: CASSQVRHSLNSPLHF
CDR3nt: TGCGCCAGCAGCCAGGTCCGACACTCATTGAATTCACCCCTCCACTTT

j_gene: TRBJ2-5
abundance: .
d_gene: TRBD1
v_gene: TRBV24-1
CDR3aa: CATSDRDSRQETQYF
CDR3nt: TGTGCCACCAGTGACCGGGACAGCCGCCAAGAGACCCAGTACTTC

j_gene: TRBJ2-2
abundance: .
d_gene: .
v_gene: TRBV7-9
CDR3aa: CASRHYREPAGELFF
CDR3nt: TGTGCCAGCAGGCATTACAGGGAACCCGCTGGGGAGCTGTTTTTT

j_gene: TRBJ2-5
abundance: .
d_gene: .
v_gene: TRBV5-6
CDR3aa: CASAEGGFEETQYF
CDR3nt: TGTGCCAGCGCAGAGGGGGGATTTGAAGAGACCCAGTACTTC

j_gene: TRBJ2-3
abundance: few
d_gene: .
v_gene: TRBV7-3
CDR3aa: CASSLTSLETDTQYF
CDR3nt: TGTGCCAGCAGCTTAACTAGTTTGGAGACAGATACGCAGTATTTT

j_gene: TRBJ2-7
abundance: .
d_gene: TRBD2
v_gene: TRBV7-2
CDR3aa: CASSLPGTNSYEQYF
CDR3nt: TGTGCCAGCAGCTTACCCGGGACTAACTCCTACGAGCAGTACTTC

j_gene: TRBJ2-1
abundance: few
d_gene: TRBD2
v_gene: TRBV11-3
CDR3aa: CASSLRLAGGPYYNEQFF
CDR3nt: TGTGCCAGCAGCTTACGACTAGCGGGAGGGCCTTATTACAATGAGCAGTTCTTC

j_gene: TRBJ2-7
abundance: many
d_gene: TRBD2
v_gene: TRBV2
CDR3aa: CASSVGLASEQYF
CDR3nt: TGTGCCAGCAGTGTTGGACTAGCGAGCGAGCAGTACTTC

j_gene: TRBJ2-5
abundance: few
d_gene: TRBD1
v_gene: TRBV15
CDR3aa: CATSVQGRQETQYF
CDR3nt: TGTGCCACCAGCGTACAGGGGAGACAAGAGACCCAGTACTTC

j_gene: TRBJ1-1
abundance: .
d_gene: TRBD1
v_gene: TRBV18
CDR3aa: CASSSETGLNTEAFF
CDR3nt: TGTGCCAGCTCATCCGAGACAGGGCTGAACACTGAAGCTTTCTTT

j_gene: TRBJ2-3
abundance: .
d_gene: TRBD2
v_gene: TRBV20-1
CDR3aa: CSAGLAASMWTDTQYF
CDR3nt: TGCAGCGCGGGACTAGCGGCCTCCATGTGGACAGATACGCAGTATTTT

j_gene: TRBJ2-6
abundance: .
d_gene: .
v_gene: TRBV5-1
CDR3aa: CASSQDGRGVTGANVLTF
CDR3nt: TGCGCCAGCAGCCAAGACGGCCGAGGGGTTACTGGGGCCAACGTCCTGACTTTC

j_gene: TRBJ2-2
abundance: .
d_gene: .
v_gene: TRBV6-4
CDR3aa: CASSDSVGGANTGELFF
CDR3nt: TGTGCCAGCAGTGACTCGGTGGGGGGCGCGAACACCGGGGAGCTGTTTTTT

j_gene: TRBJ2-2
abundance: .
d_gene: .
v_gene: TRBV12-3/TRBV12-4
CDR3aa: CASIQGIGELFF
CDR3nt: TGTGCCAGCATCCAGGGGATCGGGGAGCTGTTTTTT

j_gene: TRBJ2-7
abundance: .
d_gene: .
v_gene: TRBV12-3/TRBV12-4
CDR3aa: CASSSTRGPESHEQYF
CDR3nt: TGTGCCAGCAGTTCGACGCGGGGGCCTGAGAGCCACGAGCAGTACTTC

j_gene: TRBJ2-6
abundance: .
d_gene: TRBD1
v_gene: TRBV7-9
CDR3aa: CASSPGQLNSGANVLTF
CDR3nt: TGTGCCAGCAGCCCGGGACAGCTTAACTCTGGGGCCAACGTCCTGACTTTC

j_gene: TRBJ1-2
abundance: .
d_gene: .
v_gene: TRBV7-9
CDR3aa: CASSLELNYGYTF
CDR3nt: TGTGCCAGCAGCTTAGAGCTTAACTATGGCTACACCTTC

j_gene: TRBJ1-1
abundance: .
d_gene: TRBD1
v_gene: TRBV7-2
CDR3aa: CASSLGGTGLGTEAFF
CDR3nt: TGTGCCAGCAGCTTAGGAGGGACAGGGTTGGGCACTGAAGCTTTCTTT

j_gene: TRBJ2-7
abundance: few
d_gene: .
v_gene: TRBV7-9
CDR3aa: CASSFTPRYEQYF
CDR3nt: TGTGCCAGCAGCTTCACACCTCGGTACGAGCAGTACTTC

j_gene: TRBJ2-7
abundance: .
d_gene: TRBD1
v_gene: TRBV3-1
CDR3aa: CASTPGWGQGAVEQYF
CDR3nt: TGTGCCAGCACCCCCGGCTGGGGACAGGGGGCGGTGGAGCAGTACTTC

j_gene: TRBJ1-1
abundance: .
d_gene: .
v_gene: TRBV20-1
CDR3aa: CSARDYQMAIVTEAFF
CDR3nt: TGCAGTGCTAGAGATTATCAAATGGCAATTGTCACTGAAGCTTTCTTT

j_gene: TRBJ2-3
abundance: .
d_gene: TRBD2
v_gene: TRBV11-3
CDR3aa: CASSLGLANTDTQYF
CDR3nt: TGTGCCAGCAGCCTAGGACTAGCGAACACAGATACGCAGTATTTT